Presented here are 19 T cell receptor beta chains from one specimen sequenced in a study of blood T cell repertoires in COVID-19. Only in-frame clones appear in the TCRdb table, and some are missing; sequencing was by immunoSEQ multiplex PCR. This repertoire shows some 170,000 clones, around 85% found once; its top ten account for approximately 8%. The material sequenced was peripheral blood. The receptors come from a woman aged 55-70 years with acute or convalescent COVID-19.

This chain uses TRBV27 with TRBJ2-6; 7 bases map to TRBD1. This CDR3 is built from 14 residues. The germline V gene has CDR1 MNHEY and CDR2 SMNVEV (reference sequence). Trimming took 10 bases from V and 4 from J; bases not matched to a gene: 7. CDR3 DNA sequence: TGTGCCACCAAACAGGGGACCGGGGCCAACGTCCTGACTTTC. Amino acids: CATKQGTGANVLTF.

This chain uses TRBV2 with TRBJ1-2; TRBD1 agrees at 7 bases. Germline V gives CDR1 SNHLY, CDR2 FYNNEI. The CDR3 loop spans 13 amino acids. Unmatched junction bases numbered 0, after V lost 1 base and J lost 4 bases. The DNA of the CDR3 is TGTGCCAGCAGTGAAGGGACAGGCTATGGCTACACCTTC. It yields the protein CASSEGTGYGYTF.

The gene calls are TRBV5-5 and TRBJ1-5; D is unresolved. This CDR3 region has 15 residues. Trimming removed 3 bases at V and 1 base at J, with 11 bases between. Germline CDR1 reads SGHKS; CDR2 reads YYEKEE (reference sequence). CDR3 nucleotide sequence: TGTGCCAGCAGCTACTTTCCGACAAGCAATCAGCCCCAGCATTTT. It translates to CASSYFPTSNQPQHF.

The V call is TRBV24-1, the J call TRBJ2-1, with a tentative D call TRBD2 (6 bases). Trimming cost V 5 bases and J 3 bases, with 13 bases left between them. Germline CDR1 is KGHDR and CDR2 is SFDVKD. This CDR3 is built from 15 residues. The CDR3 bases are TGTGCCACCAGTGCGGGGGTAGCGTACTACAATGAGCAGTTCTTC. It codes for CATSAGVAYYNEQFF.

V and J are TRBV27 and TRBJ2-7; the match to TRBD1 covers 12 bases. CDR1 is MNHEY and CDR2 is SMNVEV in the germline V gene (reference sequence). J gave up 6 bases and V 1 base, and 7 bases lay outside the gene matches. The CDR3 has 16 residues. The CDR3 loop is CASSLWSGTGGAEQYF. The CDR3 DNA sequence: TGTGCCAGCAGTTTATGGTCGGGGACAGGGGGCGCCGAGCAGTACTTC.

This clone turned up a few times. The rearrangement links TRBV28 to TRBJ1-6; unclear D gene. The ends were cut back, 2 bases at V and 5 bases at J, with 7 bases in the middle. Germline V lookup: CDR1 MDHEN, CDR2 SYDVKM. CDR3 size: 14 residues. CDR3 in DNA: TGTGCCAGCAGTTTAAGCGAGAATAATTCACCCCTCCACTTT. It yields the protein CASSLSENNSPLHF.

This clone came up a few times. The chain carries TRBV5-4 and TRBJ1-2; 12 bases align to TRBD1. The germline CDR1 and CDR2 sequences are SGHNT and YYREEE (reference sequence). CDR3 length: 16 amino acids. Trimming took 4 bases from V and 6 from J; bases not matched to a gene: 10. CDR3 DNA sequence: TGTGCCAGCAGCATGGGACAGGGGGCGGGTATGGATGGCTACACCTTC. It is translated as CASSMGQGAGMDGYTF.

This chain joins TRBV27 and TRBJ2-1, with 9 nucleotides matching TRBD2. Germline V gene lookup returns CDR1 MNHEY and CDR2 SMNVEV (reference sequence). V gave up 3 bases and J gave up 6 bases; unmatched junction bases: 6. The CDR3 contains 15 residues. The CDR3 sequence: CASSFWREGRNEQFF. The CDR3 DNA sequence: TGTGCCAGCAGTTTTTGGCGGGAGGGCCGCAATGAGCAGTTCTTC.

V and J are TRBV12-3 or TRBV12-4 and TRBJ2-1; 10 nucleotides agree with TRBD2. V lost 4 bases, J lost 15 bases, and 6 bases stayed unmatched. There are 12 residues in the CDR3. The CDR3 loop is CASSSLSGRGFF. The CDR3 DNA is TGTGCCAGCAGTTCCCTCAGCGGGAGGGGGTTCTTC.

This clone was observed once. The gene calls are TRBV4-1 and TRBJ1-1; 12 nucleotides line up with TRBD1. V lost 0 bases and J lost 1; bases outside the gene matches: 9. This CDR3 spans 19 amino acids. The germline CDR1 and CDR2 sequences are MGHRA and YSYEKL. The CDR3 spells CASSQEVTGTGGRNTEAFF. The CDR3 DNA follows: TGCGCCAGCAGCCAAGAGGTGACCGGGACAGGGGGCAGGAACACTGAAGCTTTCTTT.

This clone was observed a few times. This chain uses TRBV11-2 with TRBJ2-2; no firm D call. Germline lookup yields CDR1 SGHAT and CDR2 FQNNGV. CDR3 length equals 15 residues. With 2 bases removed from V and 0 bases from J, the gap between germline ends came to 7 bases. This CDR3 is CASSLNPSNTGELFF. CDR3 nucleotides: TGTGCCAGCAGCTTAAATCCCTCGAACACCGGGGAGCTGTTTTTT.

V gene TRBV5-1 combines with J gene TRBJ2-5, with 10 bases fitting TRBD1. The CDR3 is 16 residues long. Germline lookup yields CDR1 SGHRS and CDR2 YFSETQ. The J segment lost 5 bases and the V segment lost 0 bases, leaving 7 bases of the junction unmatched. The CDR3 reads CASSLASGTGVETQYF. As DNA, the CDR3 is TGCGCCAGCAGCTTGGCCTCCGGGACAGGGGTTGAGACCCAGTACTTC.

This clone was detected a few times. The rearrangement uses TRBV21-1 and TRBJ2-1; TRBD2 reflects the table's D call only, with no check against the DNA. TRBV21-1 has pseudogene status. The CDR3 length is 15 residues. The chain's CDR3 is CASSSPTSGSYEQFF. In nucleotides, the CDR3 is TGTGCCAGCAGCTCTCCGACTAGCGGGAGCTATGAGCAGTTCTTC.

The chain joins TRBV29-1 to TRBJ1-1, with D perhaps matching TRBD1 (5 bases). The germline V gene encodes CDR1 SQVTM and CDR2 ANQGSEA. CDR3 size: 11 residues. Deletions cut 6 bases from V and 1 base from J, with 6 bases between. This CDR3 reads CSVTENTEAFF. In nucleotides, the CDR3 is TGCAGCGTGACAGAGAACACTGAAGCTTTCTTT.

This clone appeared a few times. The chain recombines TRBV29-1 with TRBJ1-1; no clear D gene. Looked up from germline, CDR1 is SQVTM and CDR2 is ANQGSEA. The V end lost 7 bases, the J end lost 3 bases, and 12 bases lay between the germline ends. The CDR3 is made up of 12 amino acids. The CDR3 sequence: CSGRWGDTEAFF. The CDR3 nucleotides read TGCAGCGGAAGGTGGGGAGACACTGAAGCTTTCTTT.

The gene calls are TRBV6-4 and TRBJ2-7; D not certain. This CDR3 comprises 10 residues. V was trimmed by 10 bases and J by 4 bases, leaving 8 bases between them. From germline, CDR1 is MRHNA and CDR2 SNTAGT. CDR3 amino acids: CATNFYEQYV. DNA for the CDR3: TGTGCCACCAACTTTTACGAGCAGTACGTC.

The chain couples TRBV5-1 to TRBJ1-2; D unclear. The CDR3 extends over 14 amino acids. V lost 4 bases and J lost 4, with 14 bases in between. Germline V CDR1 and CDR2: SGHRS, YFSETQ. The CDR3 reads CASSSETGTYGYTF. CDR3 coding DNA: TGCGCCAGCAGCAGCGAAACGGGAACCTATGGCTACACCTTC. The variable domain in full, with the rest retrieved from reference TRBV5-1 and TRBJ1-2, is KAGVTQTPRYLIKTRGQQVTLSCSPISGHRSVSWYQQTPGQGLQFLFEYFSETQRNKGNFPGRFSGRQFSNSRSEMNVSTLELGDSALYLCASSSETGTYGYTFGSGTRLTVV.

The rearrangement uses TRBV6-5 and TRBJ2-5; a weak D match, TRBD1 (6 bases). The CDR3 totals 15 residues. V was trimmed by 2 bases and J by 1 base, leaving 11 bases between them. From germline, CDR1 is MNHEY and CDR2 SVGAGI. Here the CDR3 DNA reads TGTGCCAGCAGTTACCGTCGGGACACCCAAGAGACCCAGTACTTC. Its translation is CASSYRRDTQETQYF.

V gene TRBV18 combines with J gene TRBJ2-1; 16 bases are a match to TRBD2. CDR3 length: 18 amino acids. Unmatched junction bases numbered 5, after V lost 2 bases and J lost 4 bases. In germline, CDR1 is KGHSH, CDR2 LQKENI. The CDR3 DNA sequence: TGTGCCAGCTCACCATCCGGGACTAGCGGGAGGGGTTACAATGAGCAGTTCTTC. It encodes CASSPSGTSGRGYNEQFF.